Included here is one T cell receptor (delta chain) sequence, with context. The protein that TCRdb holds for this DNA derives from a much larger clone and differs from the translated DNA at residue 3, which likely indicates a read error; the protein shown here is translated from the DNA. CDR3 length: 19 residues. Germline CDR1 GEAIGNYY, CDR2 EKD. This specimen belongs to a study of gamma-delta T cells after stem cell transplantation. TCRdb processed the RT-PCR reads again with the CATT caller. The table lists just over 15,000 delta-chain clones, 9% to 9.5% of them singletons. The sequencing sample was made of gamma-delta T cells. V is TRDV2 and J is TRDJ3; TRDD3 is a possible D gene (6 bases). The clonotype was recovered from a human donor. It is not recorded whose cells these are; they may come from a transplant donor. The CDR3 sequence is CARDTAGGRSSWDTRQMFF. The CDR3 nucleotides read TGTGCCCGTGACACGGCCGGGGGACGTAGCTCCTGGGACACCCGACAGATGTTTTTC.